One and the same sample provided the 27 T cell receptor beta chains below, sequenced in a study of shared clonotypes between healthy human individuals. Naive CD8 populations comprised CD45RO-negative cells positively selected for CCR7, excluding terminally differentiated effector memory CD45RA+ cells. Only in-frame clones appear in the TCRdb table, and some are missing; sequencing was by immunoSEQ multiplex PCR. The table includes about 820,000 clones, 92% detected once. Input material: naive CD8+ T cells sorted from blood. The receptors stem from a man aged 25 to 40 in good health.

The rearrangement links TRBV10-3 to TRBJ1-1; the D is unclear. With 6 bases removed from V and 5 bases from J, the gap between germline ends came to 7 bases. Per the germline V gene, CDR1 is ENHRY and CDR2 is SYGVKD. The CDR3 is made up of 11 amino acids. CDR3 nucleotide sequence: TGTGCCATCAGGGTAGGGACTGAAGCTTTCTTT. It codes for CAIRVGTEAFF.

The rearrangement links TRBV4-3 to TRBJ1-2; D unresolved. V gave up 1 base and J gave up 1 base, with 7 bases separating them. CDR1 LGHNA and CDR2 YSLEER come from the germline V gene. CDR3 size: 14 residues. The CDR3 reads CASSQGPSNYGYTF. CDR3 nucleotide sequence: TGCGCCAGCAGCCAAGGGCCGAGTAACTATGGCTACACCTTC.

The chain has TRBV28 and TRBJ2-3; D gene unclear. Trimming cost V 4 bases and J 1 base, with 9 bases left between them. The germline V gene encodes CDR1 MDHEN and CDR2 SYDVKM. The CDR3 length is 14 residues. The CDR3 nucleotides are TGTGCCAGCAGTTCTGCGGACGGCACAGATACGCAGTATTTT. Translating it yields CASSSADGTDTQYF.

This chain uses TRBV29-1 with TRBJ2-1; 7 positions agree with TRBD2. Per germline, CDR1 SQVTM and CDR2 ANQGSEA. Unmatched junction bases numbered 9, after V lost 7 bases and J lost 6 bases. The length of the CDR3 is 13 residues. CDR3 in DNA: TGCAGCGAAACTAGCGTTAATTCCAATGAGCAGTTCTTC. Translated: CSETSVNSNEQFF.

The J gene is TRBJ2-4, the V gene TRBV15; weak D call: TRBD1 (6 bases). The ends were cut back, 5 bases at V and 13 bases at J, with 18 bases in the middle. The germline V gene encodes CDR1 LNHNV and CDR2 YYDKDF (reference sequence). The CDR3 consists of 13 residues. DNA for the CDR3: TGTGCCACCAGCGTCGACAGGTCCTCTAAGCAGTACTTC. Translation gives CATSVDRSSKQYF.

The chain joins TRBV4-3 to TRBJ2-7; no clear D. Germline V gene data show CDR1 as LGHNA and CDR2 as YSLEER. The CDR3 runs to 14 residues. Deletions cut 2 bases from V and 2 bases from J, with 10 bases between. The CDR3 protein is CASSQLGNPYEQYF. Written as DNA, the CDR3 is TGCGCCAGCAGCCAACTAGGGAACCCCTACGAGCAGTACTTC.

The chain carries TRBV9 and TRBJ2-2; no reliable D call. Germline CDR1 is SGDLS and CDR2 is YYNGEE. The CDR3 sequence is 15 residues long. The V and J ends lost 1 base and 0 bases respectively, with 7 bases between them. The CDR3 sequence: CASSVWPSNTGELFF. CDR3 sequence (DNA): TGTGCCAGCAGCGTATGGCCCTCGAACACCGGGGAGCTGTTTTTT. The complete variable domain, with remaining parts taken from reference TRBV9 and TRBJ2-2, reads DSGVTQTPKHLITATGQRVTLRCSPRSGDLSVYWYQQSLDQGLQFLIQYYNGEERAKGNILERFSAQQFPDLHSELNLSSLELGDSALYFCASSVWPSNTGELFFGEGSRLTVL.

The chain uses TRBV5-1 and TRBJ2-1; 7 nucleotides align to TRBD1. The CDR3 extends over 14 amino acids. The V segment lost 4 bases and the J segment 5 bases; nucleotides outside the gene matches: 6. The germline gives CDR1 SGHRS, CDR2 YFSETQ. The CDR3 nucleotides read TGCGCCAGCAGCAGGGACAGTCATCACAATGAGCAGTTCTTC. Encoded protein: CASSRDSHHNEQFF.

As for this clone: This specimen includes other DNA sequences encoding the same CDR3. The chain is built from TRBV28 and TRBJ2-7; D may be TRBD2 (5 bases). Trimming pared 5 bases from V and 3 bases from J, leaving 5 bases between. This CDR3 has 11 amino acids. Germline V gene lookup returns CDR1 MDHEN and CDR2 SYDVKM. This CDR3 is CASSRGYEQYF. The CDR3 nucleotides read TGTGCCAGCAGTCGGGGCTACGAGCAGTACTTC. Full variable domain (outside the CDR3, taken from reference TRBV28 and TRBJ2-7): DVKVTQSSRYLVKRTGEKVFLECVQDMDHENMFWYRQDPGLGLRLIYFSYDVKMKEKGDIPEGYSVSREKKERFSLILESASTNQTSMYLCASSRGYEQYFGPGTRLTVT.

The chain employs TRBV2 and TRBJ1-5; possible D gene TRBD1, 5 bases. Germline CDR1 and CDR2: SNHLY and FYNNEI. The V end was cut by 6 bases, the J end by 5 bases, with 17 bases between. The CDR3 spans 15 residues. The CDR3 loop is CASSPTRAGYQPQHF. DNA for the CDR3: TGTGCCAGCAGCCCCACCAGGGCAGGGTATCAGCCCCAGCATTTT.

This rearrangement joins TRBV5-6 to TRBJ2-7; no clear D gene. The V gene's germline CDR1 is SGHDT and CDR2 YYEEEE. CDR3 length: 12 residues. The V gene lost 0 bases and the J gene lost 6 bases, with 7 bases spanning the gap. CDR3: CASSLGFSEQYF. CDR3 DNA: TGTGCCAGCAGCTTGGGCTTCAGCGAGCAGTACTTC.

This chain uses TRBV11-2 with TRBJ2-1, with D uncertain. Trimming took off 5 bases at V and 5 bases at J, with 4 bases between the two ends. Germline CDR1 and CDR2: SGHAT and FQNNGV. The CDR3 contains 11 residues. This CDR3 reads CASSANNEQFF. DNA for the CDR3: TGTGCCAGCAGCGCGAACAATGAGCAGTTCTTC.

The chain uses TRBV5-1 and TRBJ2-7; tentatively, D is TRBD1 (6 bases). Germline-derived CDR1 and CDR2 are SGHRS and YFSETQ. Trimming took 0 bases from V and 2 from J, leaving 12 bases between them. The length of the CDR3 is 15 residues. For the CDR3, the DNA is TGCGCCAGCAGCTTGGGGAGGACAGAAACCTACGAGCAGTACTTC. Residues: CASSLGRTETYEQYF.

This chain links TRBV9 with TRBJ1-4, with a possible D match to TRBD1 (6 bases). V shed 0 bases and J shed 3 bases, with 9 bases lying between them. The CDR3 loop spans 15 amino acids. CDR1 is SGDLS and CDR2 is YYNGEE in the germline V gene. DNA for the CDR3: TGTGCCAGCAGCGTAGGATCAGGGGCTAATGAAAAACTGTTTTTT. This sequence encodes CASSVGSGANEKLFF.

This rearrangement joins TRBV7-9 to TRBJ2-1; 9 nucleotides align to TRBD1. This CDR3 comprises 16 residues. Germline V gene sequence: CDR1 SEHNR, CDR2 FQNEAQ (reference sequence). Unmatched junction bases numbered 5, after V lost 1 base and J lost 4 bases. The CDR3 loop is CASSLDDRGAYNEQFF. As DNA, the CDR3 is TGTGCCAGCAGCTTAGATGACAGGGGGGCTTACAATGAGCAGTTCTTC.

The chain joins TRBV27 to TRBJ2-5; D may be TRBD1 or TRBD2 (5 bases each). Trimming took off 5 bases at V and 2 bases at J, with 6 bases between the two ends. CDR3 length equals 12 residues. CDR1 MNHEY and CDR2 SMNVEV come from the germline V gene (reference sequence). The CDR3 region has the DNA TGTGCCAGCAGTGGGGGACAAGAGACCCAGTACTTC. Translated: CASSGGQETQYF.

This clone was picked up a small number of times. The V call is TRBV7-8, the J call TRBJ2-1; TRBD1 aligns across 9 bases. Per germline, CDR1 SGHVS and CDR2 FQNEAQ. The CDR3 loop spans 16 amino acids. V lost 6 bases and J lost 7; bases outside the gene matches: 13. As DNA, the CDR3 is TGTGCCAGCAGGTACACGGGACAGGGAGATGGGAATGAGCAGTTCTTC. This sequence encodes CASRYTGQGDGNEQFF.

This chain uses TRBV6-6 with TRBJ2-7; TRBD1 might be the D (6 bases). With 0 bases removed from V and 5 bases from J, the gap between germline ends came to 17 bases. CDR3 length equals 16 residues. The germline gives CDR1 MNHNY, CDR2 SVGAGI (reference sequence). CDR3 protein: CASSYSILRGHHEQYF. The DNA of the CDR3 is TGTGCCAGCAGTTACTCGATTCTCAGGGGACACCACGAGCAGTACTTC.

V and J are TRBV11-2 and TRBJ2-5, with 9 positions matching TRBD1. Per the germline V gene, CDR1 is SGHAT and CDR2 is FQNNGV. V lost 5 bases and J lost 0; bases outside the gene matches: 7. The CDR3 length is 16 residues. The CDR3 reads CASSPPTGGYQETQYF. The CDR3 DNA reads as TGTGCCAGCAGCCCCCCGACAGGGGGGTACCAAGAGACCCAGTACTTC. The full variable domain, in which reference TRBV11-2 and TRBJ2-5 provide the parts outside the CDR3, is EAGVAQSPRYKIIEKRQSVAFWCNPISGHATLYWYQQILGQGPKLLIQFQNNGVVDDSQLPKDRFSAERLKGVDSTLKIQPAKLEDSAVYLCASSPPTGGYQETQYFGPGTRLLVL.

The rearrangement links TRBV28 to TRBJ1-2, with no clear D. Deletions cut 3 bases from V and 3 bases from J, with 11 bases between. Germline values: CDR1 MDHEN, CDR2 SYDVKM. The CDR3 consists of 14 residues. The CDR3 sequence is CASSLWEADYGYTF. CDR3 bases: TGTGCCAGCAGTTTGTGGGAGGCAGACTATGGCTACACCTTC.

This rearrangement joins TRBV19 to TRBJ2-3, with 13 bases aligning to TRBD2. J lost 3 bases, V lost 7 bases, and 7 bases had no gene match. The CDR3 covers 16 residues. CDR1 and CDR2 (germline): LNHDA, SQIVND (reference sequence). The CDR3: CASTRTSGSTTDTQYF. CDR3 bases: TGTGCCAGTACCCGGACTAGCGGGAGTACGACAGATACGCAGTATTTT.

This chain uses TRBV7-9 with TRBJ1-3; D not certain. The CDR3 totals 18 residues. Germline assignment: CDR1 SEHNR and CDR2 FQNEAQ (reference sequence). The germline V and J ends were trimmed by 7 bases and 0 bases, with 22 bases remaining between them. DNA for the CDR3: TGTGCCAGCAACTCAGACGGCGCCCCGGACCTCTCTGGAAACACCATATATTTT. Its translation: CASNSDGAPDLSGNTIYF.

CDR3 DNA sequence: TGTGCCAGCAGTGAAGGTGATGCCGGCTCCTACGAGCAGTACTTC. It yields the protein CASSEGDAGSYEQYF. The rearrangement uses TRBV2 and TRBJ2-7; the D is unclear. V was trimmed by 1 base and J by 0 bases, leaving 10 bases between them. In germline, CDR1 is SNHLY, CDR2 FYNNEI. The length of the CDR3 is 15 residues.

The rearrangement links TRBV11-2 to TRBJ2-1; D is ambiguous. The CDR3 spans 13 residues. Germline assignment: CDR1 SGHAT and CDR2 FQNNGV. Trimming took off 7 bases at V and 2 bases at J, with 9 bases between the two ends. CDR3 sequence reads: CASTLRPYNEQFF. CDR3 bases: TGTGCCAGCACCCTACGACCCTACAATGAGCAGTTCTTC.

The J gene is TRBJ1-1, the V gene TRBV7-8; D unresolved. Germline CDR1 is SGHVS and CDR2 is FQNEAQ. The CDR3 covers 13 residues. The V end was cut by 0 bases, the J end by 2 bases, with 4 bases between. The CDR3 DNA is TGTGCCAGCAGCTTAGCGGGAAACACTGAAGCTTTCTTT. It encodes CASSLAGNTEAFF.

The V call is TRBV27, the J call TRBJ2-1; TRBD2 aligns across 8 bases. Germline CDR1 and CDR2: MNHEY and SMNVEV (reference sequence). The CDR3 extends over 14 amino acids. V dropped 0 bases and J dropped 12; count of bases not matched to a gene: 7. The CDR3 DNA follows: TGTGCCAGCAGTTTATCTAGCGGGGCTCGGGGGCAGTTCTTC. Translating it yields CASSLSSGARGQFF.

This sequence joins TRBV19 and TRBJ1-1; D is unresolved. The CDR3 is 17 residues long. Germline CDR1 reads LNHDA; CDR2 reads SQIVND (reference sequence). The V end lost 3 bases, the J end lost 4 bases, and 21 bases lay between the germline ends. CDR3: CASSIQGWVSYSTEAFF. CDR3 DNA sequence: TGTGCCAGTAGTATCCAAGGTTGGGTGTCGTATAGCACTGAAGCTTTCTTT.